This T cell receptor beta chain is from a study of cytomegalovirus exposure and HLA in healthy donors. Study in general: About 179 million T cells yielded 90 million to 130 million unique TCR beta sequences in earlier analysis. Overall study results and limits: Solely CMV serostatus was available to characterize immune exposure. Later on, analysis showed that most CMV-associated TCR beta chains appeared to be HLA-restricted. Reports state that TCR beta sequences accurately predicted most subjects' HLA-A and HLA-B alleles.

For this clone: Antigen specificity is unknown.

PCR used 60 Vbeta primers and 13 Jbeta primers. Profiling relied on immunoSEQ multiplex PCR, and the TCRdb table lists in-frame clones only, not all of them. The repertoire holds fewer than 90,000 clones, with about 80% as singletons. V lost 1 base and J lost 4; bases outside the gene matches: 14. CDR1 is SGHNT, CDR2 YENEEA, per germline. CDR3 length equals 19 residues. The sequenced sample was PBMCs. This chain connects TRBV11-3 to TRBJ2-3, with 10 bases that match TRBD2. This receptor was obtained from a man aged 30 to 39 in good health and CMV-seropositive. CDR3 amino acids: CASSLAWSGGASGADTQYF. For the CDR3, the DNA is TGTGCCAGCAGCTTAGCTTGGAGCGGGGGGGCGTCTGGCGCAGATACGCAGTATTTT.